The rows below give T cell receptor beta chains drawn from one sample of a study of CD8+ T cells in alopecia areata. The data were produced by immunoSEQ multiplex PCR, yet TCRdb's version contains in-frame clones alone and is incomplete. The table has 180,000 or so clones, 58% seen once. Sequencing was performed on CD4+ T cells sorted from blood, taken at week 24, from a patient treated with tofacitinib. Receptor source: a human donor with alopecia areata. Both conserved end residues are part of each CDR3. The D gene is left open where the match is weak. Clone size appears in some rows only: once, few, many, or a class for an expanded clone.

cdr3_nt: TGTGCCAGCAGAACGGGGGAGCATGGCTACACCTTC
cdr3_aa: CASRTGEHGYTF
cdr3_length: 12
clone_size: -
d_call: -
j_call: TRBJ1-2
v_call: TRBV6-5

cdr3_nt: TGCGCCAGCAGCCAATATTCACAGCACACCATTCAGCCCCAGCATTTT
cdr3_aa: CASSQYSQHTIQPQHF
cdr3_length: 16
clone_size: -
d_call: -
j_call: TRBJ1-5
v_call: TRBV23-1

cdr3_nt: TGTGCCAGCAGGCTGTTGGGACAGGGCTCGAACTCCTACGAGCAGTACTTC
cdr3_aa: CASRLLGQGSNSYEQYF
cdr3_length: 17
clone_size: few
d_call: TRBD1
j_call: TRBJ2-7
v_call: TRBV27

cdr3_nt: TGTGCCAGCAGGCAGCATAGTGCCCTAACGAACACTGAAGCTTTCTTT
cdr3_aa: CASRQHSALTNTEAFF
cdr3_length: 16
clone_size: -
d_call: -
j_call: TRBJ1-1
v_call: TRBV2

cdr3_nt: TGCGCCAGCAGCCCAGTCGCGGGAGAGGGCTACAATGAGCAGTTCTTC
cdr3_aa: CASSPVAGEGYNEQFF
cdr3_length: 16
clone_size: few
d_call: TRBD2
j_call: TRBJ2-1
v_call: TRBV4-1

cdr3_nt: TGTGCCAGCAGGTATAGGGTTGGGATTGCCACCGAGCAGTACTTC
cdr3_aa: CASRYRVGIATEQYF
cdr3_length: 15
clone_size: -
d_call: -
j_call: TRBJ2-7
v_call: TRBV21-1

cdr3_nt: TGTGCCAGCAGCTTAGAGGCGGGAGCGCCCCCCTCCTACAATGAGCAGTTCTTC
cdr3_aa: CASSLEAGAPPSYNEQFF
cdr3_length: 18
clone_size: -
d_call: TRBD2
j_call: TRBJ2-1
v_call: TRBV7-2

cdr3_nt: TGTGCCAGCAGCCAAAAGGGCGGTTCACCCCTCCACTTT
cdr3_aa: CASSQKGGSPLHF
cdr3_length: 13
clone_size: few
d_call: -
j_call: TRBJ1-6
v_call: TRBV14

cdr3_nt: TGTGCCACCAGCAGAGATCGGGCCAGCAACTATGGCTACACCTTC
cdr3_aa: CATSRDRASNYGYTF
cdr3_length: 15
clone_size: -
d_call: -
j_call: TRBJ1-2
v_call: TRBV15

cdr3_nt: TGTGCCTGGCAGGGTGCCGGGGAGCTGTTTTTT
cdr3_aa: CAWQGAGELFF
cdr3_length: 11
clone_size: -
d_call: -
j_call: TRBJ2-2
v_call: TRBV30

cdr3_nt: TGTGCCAGCAGCTTGAGGGGGACAGGGGTTTTTGGAAACACCATATATTTT
cdr3_aa: CASSLRGTGVFGNTIYF
cdr3_length: 17
clone_size: -
d_call: TRBD1
j_call: TRBJ1-3
v_call: TRBV5-6

cdr3_nt: TGCGCCAGCAGCACCCGGACAGGTCCTGGAAACACCATATATTTT
cdr3_aa: CASSTRTGPGNTIYF
cdr3_length: 15
clone_size: -
d_call: TRBD1
j_call: TRBJ1-3
v_call: TRBV4-1

cdr3_nt: TGCGCCAGCAGCCAAGAGGCAGGGGGGCAGTTCTTC
cdr3_aa: CASSQEAGGQFF
cdr3_length: 12
clone_size: -
d_call: TRBD1
j_call: TRBJ2-1
v_call: TRBV4-3

cdr3_nt: TGTGCCAGCAGTTCCGAGAGGGGGCGTGGCTACACCTTC
cdr3_aa: CASSSERGRGYTF
cdr3_length: 13
clone_size: -
d_call: TRBD1
j_call: TRBJ1-2
v_call: TRBV28

cdr3_nt: TGTGCCTGGAGGGACCTCACAGCTAGGGCCAACGTCCTGACTTTC
cdr3_aa: CAWRDLTARANVLTF
cdr3_length: 15
clone_size: -
d_call: -
j_call: TRBJ2-6
v_call: TRBV30

cdr3_nt: TGTGCCAGCAGTGCCCAGGCCGATAACACCGGGGAGCTGTTTTTT
cdr3_aa: CASSAQADNTGELFF
cdr3_length: 15
clone_size: -
d_call: -
j_call: TRBJ2-2
v_call: TRBV2

cdr3_nt: TGTGCCAGCAGCGTAGCGGGGGGCCTCAAGGAGACCCAGTACTTC
cdr3_aa: CASSVAGGLKETQYF
cdr3_length: 15
clone_size: -
d_call: -
j_call: TRBJ2-5
v_call: TRBV9

cdr3_nt: TGTGCCTGGAGTAAACTAGCGGACCAAGAGACCCAGTACTTC
cdr3_aa: CAWSKLADQETQYF
cdr3_length: 14
clone_size: once
d_call: TRBD2
j_call: TRBJ2-5
v_call: TRBV30

cdr3_nt: TGCGCCAGCAGCCAAGCCGGACGGGCTACTAACTATGGCTACACCTTC
cdr3_aa: CASSQAGRATNYGYTF
cdr3_length: 16
clone_size: -
d_call: -
j_call: TRBJ1-2
v_call: TRBV4-1

cdr3_nt: TGCGCCAGCAGCCATGATACCGGGACAGATAATTCACCCCTCCACTTT
cdr3_aa: CASSHDTGTDNSPLHF
cdr3_length: 16
clone_size: few
d_call: TRBD1
j_call: TRBJ1-6
v_call: TRBV4-3

cdr3_nt: TGTGCCAGCAGACGGGACAGCTCCTTAGGGCCCCAGCATTTT
cdr3_aa: CASRRDSSLGPQHF
cdr3_length: 14
clone_size: -
d_call: TRBD1
j_call: TRBJ1-5
v_call: TRBV6-5

cdr3_nt: TGTGCCAGCACCCTAAAGGCTTACGAGCAGTACTTC
cdr3_aa: CASTLKAYEQYF
cdr3_length: 12
clone_size: few
d_call: -
j_call: TRBJ2-7
v_call: TRBV4-2

cdr3_nt: TGTGCCGGACAGACAGGCCAACGCACCGGGGAGCTGTTTTTT
cdr3_aa: CAGQTGQRTGELFF
cdr3_length: 14
clone_size: -
d_call: -
j_call: TRBJ2-2
v_call: TRBV28

cdr3_nt: TGTGCCAGCAGCGGCCCTTCACCAGGGCGGGAGCAGCCCCAGCATTTT
cdr3_aa: CASSGPSPGREQPQHF
cdr3_length: 16
clone_size: once
d_call: -
j_call: TRBJ1-5
v_call: TRBV2

cdr3_nt: TGTGCCAGCTCAGGACAGGGGATTAATTCACCCCTCCACTTT
cdr3_aa: CASSGQGINSPLHF
cdr3_length: 14
clone_size: once
d_call: TRBD1
j_call: TRBJ1-6
v_call: TRBV4-2

cdr3_nt: TGCGCCAGCAGCGCTCTACTGCGTGCAGGCACTGAAGCTTTCTTT
cdr3_aa: CASSALLRAGTEAFF
cdr3_length: 15
clone_size: -
d_call: -
j_call: TRBJ1-1
v_call: TRBV4-3

cdr3_nt: TGCGCCAGCAGCTTGGTAAGGGGCAACGCAGATACGCAGTATTTT
cdr3_aa: CASSLVRGNADTQYF
cdr3_length: 15
clone_size: many
d_call: -
j_call: TRBJ2-3
v_call: TRBV5-1